This paragraph reports one TCR beta chain. Antigen unknown. This record comes from a study of T cell repertoires in cytomegalovirus infection. Study details: Indications of both CMV infection and matching HLA type were provided by public TCR beta signatures. Findings and limits, study-wide: HLA-C-restricted CMV clonotypes gave the most frequent clonotype in two of eight donors.

TCRdb re-analysed the reads in MiXCR, keeping a single row per CDR3 protein. The sample contains fewer than 350,000 distinct CDR3 sequences, about a sixth of which appear only once. V lost 0 bases, J lost 1 base, and 13 bases lay in between. The V gene's germline CDR1 is MNHNS and CDR2 SASEGT. The CDR3 is 16 amino acids. This TCR was recovered from a human donor in good health (CMV status not recorded). Some clones in this sample may be carry-over from other donors' samples. The chain has TRBV6-1 and TRBJ2-7; D may be TRBD1 (6 bases). The sequencing sample was made of PBMCs. The CDR3: CASSEAPGRGSYEQYF. The CDR3 region has the DNA TGTGCCAGCAGTGAAGCACCCGGCAGGGGTTCCTACGAGCAGTACTTC.